Below, 20 T cell receptor beta chains from the same sample are listed, as sequenced in a study of blood T cells in healthy people across ages (dated by TCRdb to about 2015). The method behind the library was 5' RACE. The sequencing machine was an Illumina HiSeq 2500. A second roughly 7 to 11 cycle PCR used a sample-barcoded 5' primer and a J-beta primer mix. TCRdb ran its own pipeline on the public reads, namely fastp trimming at Q25 and MiXCR clone calling, and kept in-frame beta chains. Rows with a matching CDR3 protein are joined into one entry that keeps the most common DNA and genes. The sample table records just under 750,000 distinct CDR3 sequences; about 20% of these occur just once. 20% to 25% of the sample rests with the top ten. The sample was blood. The receptors shown here come from a man between 65 and 85 years old in good health.

This clonotype was seen a handful of times. The chain carries TRBV20-1 and TRBJ2-5; D is uncertain. The CDR3 loop spans 17 amino acids. Germline loops: CDR1 DFQATT, CDR2 SNEGSKA (reference sequence). The ends were cut back, 1 base at V and 1 base at J, with 19 bases in the middle. The CDR3 sequence: CSARAAGVRSAQETQYF. The CDR3 nucleotides are TGCAGTGCTAGAGCGGCTGGAGTGCGGTCTGCCCAAGAGACCCAGTACTTC.

This clonotype was counted between two and nine times. The rearrangement links TRBV12-3 or TRBV12-4 to TRBJ2-1; no reliable D call. The CDR3 totals 15 residues. Trimming stripped 4 bases from V and 1 base from J, with 11 bases between. The CDR3 here is CASSSHTVSYNEQFF. The CDR3 DNA reads as TGTGCCAGCAGTTCTCACACTGTTTCCTACAATGAGCAGTTCTTC.

This clonotype appeared a few times. J is TRBJ2-5 and V is TRBV18, with TRBD2 identical over 10 bases. Germline CDR1 is KGHSH and CDR2 is LQKENI. V shed 2 bases, J shed 2 bases, and the junction held 2 bases outside the gene matches. CDR3 size: 15 residues. CDR3 DNA: TGTGCCAGCTCACCAGCTAGCGGGGGTCAAGAGACCCAGTACTTC. This gives the protein CASSPASGGQETQYF.

The rearrangement links TRBV10-3 to TRBJ2-2, with a tentative D call TRBD2 (5 bases). The CDR3 has 14 amino acids. V lost 5 bases, J lost 0 bases, and 7 bases lay in between. Per germline, CDR1 ENHRY and CDR2 SYGVKD. The CDR3 nucleotides read TGTGCCATCAGTCGGGGTGCGAACACCGGGGAGCTGTTTTTT. Residues: CAISRGANTGELFF.

This sequence joins TRBV20-1 and TRBJ1-2; no reliable D call. The length of the CDR3 is 13 residues. V was cut by 2 bases and J by 6 bases, with 13 bases left in between. Germline V gene data show CDR1 as DFQATT and CDR2 as SNEGSKA (reference sequence). The CDR3 reads CSARLEGGDGYTF. As DNA, the CDR3 is TGCAGTGCTAGATTAGAGGGCGGGGATGGCTACACCTTC.

V gene TRBV20-1 combines with J gene TRBJ2-1; 12 nucleotides align to TRBD2. The J call may be wrong; the DNA end is better matched by TRBJ2-5. There are 14 residues in the CDR3. Germline loops: CDR1 DFQATT, CDR2 SNEGSKA (reference sequence). CDR3 DNA: TGCAGTGCTATAGGACTAGCGGGGAAAGAGACCCAGTACTTC. It codes for CSAIGLAGKETQYF.

Notes on this clonotype: At one end, the junction sequence differs from germline, possibly due to a read error. The chain links TRBV6-5 to TRBJ2-4; D is uncertain. Looked up from germline, CDR1 is MNHEY and CDR2 is SVGAGI. CDR3 size: 11 residues. The CDR3: CAGSSPTIQYF. CDR3 sequence (DNA): TGTGCCGGCAGTTCGCCCACCATTCAGTACTTC.

The chain links TRBV11-2 to TRBJ1-3; no clear D gene. Germline V CDR1 and CDR2: SGHAT, FQNNGV. V was cut by 2 bases and J by 0 bases, with 14 bases left in between. This CDR3 contains 17 residues. The CDR3 protein is CASSLWAGPNSGNTIYF. CDR3 DNA: TGTGCCAGCAGCTTATGGGCAGGCCCCAACTCTGGAAACACCATATATTTT.

This clonotype was recorded a few times. V usage is TRBV5-1 and J usage is TRBJ2-1; D call uncertain. The CDR3 is 17 residues long. Germline CDR1 reads SGHRS; CDR2 reads YFSETQ. V was shortened by 4 bases and J by 7 bases, with 24 bases between the two germline ends. CDR3 amino acids: CASSADTGSYLYNEQFF. The CDR3 region has the DNA TGCGCCAGCAGCGCAGATACCGGGTCGTACTTATATAATGAGCAGTTCTTC. The complete variable domain, with remaining parts taken from reference TRBV5-1 and TRBJ2-1, reads KAGVTQTPRYLIKTRGQQVTLSCSPISGHRSVSWYQQTPGQGLQFLFEYFSETQRNKGNFPGRFSGRQFSNSRSEMNVSTLELGDSALYLCASSADTGSYLYNEQFFGPGTRLTVL.

The V and J genes are TRBV20-1 and TRBJ2-3, with 8 nucleotides matching TRBD2. The CDR3 length is 17 residues. Trimming at V came to 3 bases and at J to 0 bases, leaving 11 bases not matched to a gene. The germline CDR1 and CDR2 sequences are DFQATT and SNEGSKA (reference sequence). The CDR3 sequence is CSASPGGRHPSTDTQYF. CDR3 coding DNA: TGCAGTGCTAGCCCGGGGGGGAGACACCCAAGCACAGATACGCAGTATTTT.

The chain links TRBV6-5 to TRBJ1-4; the D is unclear. The V gene lost 6 bases and the J gene lost 5 bases, with 7 bases spanning the gap. CDR3 length: 12 residues. Germline CDR1 is MNHEY and CDR2 is SVGAGI. The CDR3 reads CASSRMNEKLFF. The DNA for the CDR3 is TGTGCCAGCAGCAGGATGAATGAAAAACTGTTTTTT.

The chain combines TRBV7-2 with TRBJ2-3; TRBD1 or TRBD2 may be the D gene (5 bases each). Trimming stripped 7 bases from V and 6 bases from J, with 17 bases between. The CDR3 extends over 14 amino acids. Germline V gene data show CDR1 as SGHTA and CDR2 as FQGNSA. The CDR3 spells CASNVGLAVDTQYF. The DNA for the CDR3 is TGTGCCAGCAACGTGGGGCTAGCTGTCGATACGCAGTATTTT.

This clonotype occurred a few times. J is TRBJ1-6 and V is TRBV27; 10 positions match TRBD1. Germline-derived CDR1 and CDR2 are MNHEY and SMNVEV (reference sequence). The CDR3 consists of 18 residues. The ends lost 5 bases at V and 8 bases at J; junction bases unmatched: 15. The CDR3 loop is CASSQMIDYGTGDSPLHF. As DNA, the CDR3 is TGTGCCAGCAGTCAAATGATCGACTACGGGACAGGGGATTCACCCCTCCACTTT.

This clonotype was seen a few times. The V and J genes are TRBV15 and TRBJ1-3; the match to TRBD1 covers 7 bases. This CDR3 has 17 amino acids. Germline CDR1 LNHNV, CDR2 YYDKDF (reference sequence). Losses at the gene ends were 0 bases for V and 2 bases for J; bases not matched to a gene: 7. CDR3 residues: CATSRDLVGTAGNTIYF. The CDR3, as DNA: TGTGCCACCAGCAGAGATTTGGTTGGGACAGCTGGAAACACCATATATTTT.

This clonotype turned up a few times. The genes are TRBV30 and TRBJ1-4; no clear D gene. V lost 3 bases and J lost 5, with 4 bases in between. Germline loops: CDR1 GTSNPN, CDR2 SVGIG (reference sequence). This CDR3 has 11 residues. CDR3 region: CAWSVNEKLFF. CDR3 sequence (DNA): TGTGCCTGGAGCGTCAATGAAAAACTGTTTTTT.

The chain couples TRBV4-1 to TRBJ1-2, with D perhaps TRBD1 (5 bases). The germline CDR1 and CDR2 sequences are MGHRA and YSYEKL. V lost 0 bases and J 8 bases, leaving 7 bases between the germline ends. CDR3 length: 12 residues. In DNA form, the CDR3 reads TGCGCCAGCAGCCAAGAATGGGGCGGCTACACCTTC. It specifies CASSQEWGGYTF.

J is TRBJ2-1 and V is TRBV5-1; D is possibly TRBD1 or TRBD2 (5 bases each). The V and J ends lost 4 bases and 2 bases respectively, with 13 bases between them. There are 15 residues in the CDR3. Per the germline V gene, CDR1 is SGHRS and CDR2 is YFSETQ. DNA of the CDR3: TGCGCCAGCAGCCGGGACCTTAGAGCCTACAATGAGCAGTTCTTC. Translation gives CASSRDLRAYNEQFF.

The chain has TRBV12-3 or TRBV12-4 and TRBJ2-5; the D gene is possibly TRBD1 (5 bases). V lost 10 bases and J lost 5, with 20 bases in between. The CDR3 has 14 residues. DNA of the CDR3: TGTGCCAACAGCCGTCGTGAAGGGGCGGAGACCCAGTACTTC. This gives the protein CANSRREGAETQYF.

Only one count was recorded for this clonotype. The chain has TRBV6-2 or TRBV6-3 and TRBJ2-7; D unclear. In germline, CDR1 is MNHEY, CDR2 SVGEGT. Trimming stripped 5 bases from V and 6 bases from J, with 8 bases between. The CDR3 spans 11 residues. CDR3 residues: CASSERAEQYF. CDR3 coding DNA: TGTGCCAGCAGTGAGCGAGCCGAGCAGTACTTC.

J is TRBJ1-1 and V is TRBV12-3 or TRBV12-4; no firm D call. The CDR3 is 16 residues long. With 7 bases removed from V and 1 base from J, the gap between germline ends came to 19 bases. The CDR3 loop reads CASKNNLGSRNTEAFF. CDR3 bases: TGTGCCAGCAAAAACAACCTCGGCTCCAGGAACACTGAAGCTTTCTTT.